This T cell receptor beta chain was recovered during a study of cytomegalovirus exposure and HLA in healthy donors. Turning to the study itself: Findings of an earlier analysis included more than 90 million unique TCR beta sequences from around 180 million T cells.

Findings and limits, study-wide: A likely sequencing artifact accounted for one observed cluster of highly shared sequence variants. Available immune exposure information covered CMV serostatus only. Rarity held for most TCR sequences, but there were some public TCRs that occurred in many donors.

Worth noting for this clone: What it recognizes is unknown.

The study ran its PCR with 60 Vbeta and 13 Jbeta primers. Assay: immunoSEQ multiplex PCR; the TCRdb copy retains only in-frame clones and omits some. The sample lists some 150,000 clones; roughly 78% were seen once. The receptor's source is a man in his fifties in good health and CMV-seropositive. Input material: PBMCs.

The CDR3 bases are TGCGCCAGCAGCTTCGGTCCCGAGCGGGGCACCTACGAGCAGTACTTC. It yields the protein CASSFGPERGTYEQYF. The chain couples TRBV5-1 to TRBJ2-7, with TRBD2 identical over 7 bases. Germline V CDR1 and CDR2: SGHRS, YFSETQ. The CDR3 loop spans 16 amino acids. With V trimmed by 2 bases and J by 2 bases, 10 bases remained unmatched. Looking up the rest from reference TRBV5-1 and TRBJ2-7 gives the full variable domain: KAGVTQTPRYLIKTRGQQVTLSCSPISGHRSVSWYQQTPGQGLQFLFEYFSETQRNKGNFPGRFSGRQFSNSRSEMNVSTLELGDSALYLCASSFGPERGTYEQYFGPGTRLTVT.